These 14 T cell receptor beta chains came from one sample sequenced in a study of T-cell memory formation after mild COVID-19. TCRdb re-derived calls from the 5' RACE reads in MiXCR, one entry per CDR3 protein. In the table there are 150,000 or so distinct CDR3 sequences, about 14% of which are singletons. The material sequenced was PBMCs or a T cell subset sorted from them (not recorded which). Source of these receptors: an adult woman who had mild COVID-19 (a few samples of this study predate the infection). Cell type and time point are not known.

There are a few counts of this clonotype. The chain is built from TRBV20-1 and TRBJ2-3, with D possibly being TRBD2 (5 bases). V lost 0 bases, J lost 1 base, and 11 bases lay in between. The CDR3 length is 15 residues. Per the germline V gene, CDR1 is DFQATT and CDR2 is SNEGSKA (reference sequence). The DNA of the CDR3 is TGCAGTGCTAGAGATGACGGGGTCGGCACAGATACGCAGTATTTT. Translated: CSARDDGVGTDTQYF.

CDR3 nucleotide sequence: TGTGCCAGCAGCTTAGCATTCCGGACTGAAGCTTTCTTT. This gives the protein CASSLAFRTEAFF. The V and J genes are TRBV7-9 and TRBJ1-1; D uncertain. Trimming stripped 0 bases from V and 5 bases from J, with 7 bases between. The CDR3 runs to 13 residues. Germline CDR1 SEHNR, CDR2 FQNEAQ (reference sequence).

This clonotype was seen only a few times. The chain is built from TRBV2 and TRBJ2-5; D is undetermined. Germline loops: CDR1 SNHLY, CDR2 FYNNEI. This CDR3 contains 13 residues. V shed 3 bases and J shed 4 bases, with 9 bases lying between them. The CDR3 protein is CASSEVSGETQYF. Here the CDR3 DNA reads TGTGCCAGCAGTGAGGTCTCAGGAGAGACCCAGTACTTC.

This clonotype was recorded a few times. The chain recombines TRBV14 with TRBJ2-7, with D perhaps TRBD2 (5 bases). Deletions cut 0 bases from V and 3 bases from J, with 12 bases between. Looked up from germline, CDR1 is SGHDN and CDR2 is FVKESK. CDR3 length: 15 amino acids. The CDR3 DNA reads TGTGCCAGCAGCCAAGAAGGAACAGAGGGCTACGAGCAGTACTTC. Encoded protein: CASSQEGTEGYEQYF.

This clonotype has just a few counts. The chain has TRBV12-3 or TRBV12-4 and TRBJ1-5; D is possibly TRBD1 (6 bases). The CDR3 extends over 14 amino acids. V was pared by 6 bases and J by 3 bases, with 12 bases between. The CDR3: CASSRGQINQPQHF. The CDR3 DNA reads as TGTGCCAGCAGCCGCGGACAGATCAATCAGCCCCAGCATTTT.

There are many counts of this clonotype. The chain couples TRBV10-3 to TRBJ2-7; 10 bases map to TRBD2. This CDR3 region has 16 residues. The germline CDR1 and CDR2 sequences are ENHRY and SYGVKD. V dropped 3 bases and J dropped 2; count of bases not matched to a gene: 7. CDR3 sequence (DNA): TGTGCCATCAGTGATCCTAGCGGGAGTGGAGCCTACGAGCAGTACTTC. It is translated as CAISDPSGSGAYEQYF.

This clonotype has more than one count but fewer than ten. The chain carries TRBV7-2 and TRBJ2-7; 8 nucleotides match TRBD2. Germline CDR1 is SGHTA and CDR2 is FQGNSA. The trim removed 7 bases at V and 3 bases at J, leaving 8 bases unmatched. This CDR3 is built from 14 residues. The CDR3 sequence: CASTLGSGNYEQYF. The DNA for the CDR3 is TGTGCCAGCACCCTGGGTAGCGGGAACTACGAGCAGTACTTC. Supplemented by reference TRBV7-2 and TRBJ2-7, the full variable domain reads GAGVSQSPSNKVTEKGKDVELRCDPISGHTALYWYRQSLGQGLEFLIYFQGNSAPDKSGLPSDRFSAERTGGSVSTLTIQRTQQEDSAVYLCASTLGSGNYEQYFGPGTRLTVT.

This chain connects TRBV11-1 to TRBJ2-1; the D gene is possibly TRBD1 (6 bases). The CDR3 has 15 amino acids. The germline V gene encodes CDR1 SGHAT and CDR2 FQDESV (reference sequence). V lost 5 bases, J lost 0 bases, and 11 bases lay in between. As DNA, the CDR3 is TGTGCCAGCAGCACCACAGGGAACTCCTACAATGAGCAGTTCTTC. Its translation is CASSTTGNSYNEQFF.

This clonotype appeared many times. This sequence joins TRBV5-4 and TRBJ2-1, with D unclear. The germline V gene encodes CDR1 SGHNT and CDR2 YYREEE (reference sequence). The CDR3 loop spans 12 amino acids. V dropped 1 base and J dropped 5 bases, with 4 bases sitting between them. Here the CDR3 DNA reads TGTGCCAGCAGCTTGTACGACAATGAGCAGTTCTTC. This codes for CASSLYDNEQFF.

This clonotype was picked up a small number of times. The V gene is TRBV29-1, the J gene TRBJ1-2, with D maybe TRBD1 (5 bases). The CDR3 sequence is 11 residues long. Germline lookup yields CDR1 SQVTM and CDR2 ANQGSEA. The germline V and J ends were trimmed by 3 bases and 7 bases, with 9 bases remaining between them. As DNA, the CDR3 is TGCAGCGTTGATGCGAGGGGTGGCTACACCTTC. Amino acids: CSVDARGGYTF.

This clonotype was recorded a few times. The V and J genes are TRBV7-9 and TRBJ1-2; D may be TRBD1 (5 bases). The length of the CDR3 is 16 residues. Germline V gene sequence: CDR1 SEHNR, CDR2 FQNEAQ (reference sequence). The V end lost 4 bases, the J end lost 2 bases, and 17 bases lay between the germline ends. CDR3 protein: CASSSPEGRANYGYTF. The CDR3 region has the DNA TGTGCCAGCAGCTCCCCGGAGGGGAGGGCCAACTATGGCTACACCTTC. Full variable domain (remainder filled in from reference TRBV7-9 and TRBJ1-2): DTGVSQNPRHKITKRGQNVTFRCDPISEHNRLYWYRQTLGQGPEFLTYFQNEAQLEKSRLLSDRFSAERPKGSFSTLEIQRTEQGDSAMYLCASSSPEGRANYGYTFGSGTRLTVV.

The genes are TRBV7-9 and TRBJ2-1; D tentatively reads TRBD1 or TRBD2 (5 bases each). The V and J ends lost 5 bases and 7 bases respectively, with 18 bases between them. There are 15 residues in the CDR3. Germline CDR1 SEHNR, CDR2 FQNEAQ (reference sequence). CDR3 region: CASSPTGTPWNEQFF. The CDR3 nucleotides read TGTGCCAGCAGCCCGACCGGGACCCCGTGGAATGAGCAGTTCTTC.

This clonotype was observed at least ten times. The chain joins TRBV7-8 to TRBJ2-3; possibly TRBD2 for D (6 bases). The CDR3 is 15 residues long. Trimming pared 5 bases from V and 6 bases from J, leaving 18 bases between. Looked up from germline, CDR1 is SGHVS and CDR2 is FQNEAQ. In DNA form, the CDR3 reads TGTGCCAGCAGCCATAGCGGCTCAACGGGGGATACGCAGTATTTT. It yields the protein CASSHSGSTGDTQYF. Together with reference TRBV7-8 and TRBJ2-3, the CDR3 gives the full variable domain: GAGVSQSPRYKVAKRGQDVALRCDPISGHVSLFWYQQALGQGPEFLTYFQNEAQLDKSGLPSDRFFAERPEGSVSTLKIQRTQQEDSAVYLCASSHSGSTGDTQYFGPGTRLTVL.

The chain is built from TRBV7-9 and TRBJ1-4, with 8 nucleotides matching TRBD1. Germline lookup yields CDR1 SEHNR and CDR2 FQNEAQ (reference sequence). This CDR3 contains 14 residues. Trimming removed 5 bases from V and 8 bases from J; junction bases left unmatched: 7. This CDR3 reads CASSPDRVSEKLFF. CDR3 DNA: TGTGCCAGCAGCCCGGACAGGGTCAGCGAAAAACTGTTTTTT. Full variable domain (outside the CDR3, taken from reference TRBV7-9 and TRBJ1-4): DTGVSQNPRHKITKRGQNVTFRCDPISEHNRLYWYRQTLGQGPEFLTYFQNEAQLEKSRLLSDRFSAERPKGSFSTLEIQRTEQGDSAMYLCASSPDRVSEKLFFGSGTQLSVL.